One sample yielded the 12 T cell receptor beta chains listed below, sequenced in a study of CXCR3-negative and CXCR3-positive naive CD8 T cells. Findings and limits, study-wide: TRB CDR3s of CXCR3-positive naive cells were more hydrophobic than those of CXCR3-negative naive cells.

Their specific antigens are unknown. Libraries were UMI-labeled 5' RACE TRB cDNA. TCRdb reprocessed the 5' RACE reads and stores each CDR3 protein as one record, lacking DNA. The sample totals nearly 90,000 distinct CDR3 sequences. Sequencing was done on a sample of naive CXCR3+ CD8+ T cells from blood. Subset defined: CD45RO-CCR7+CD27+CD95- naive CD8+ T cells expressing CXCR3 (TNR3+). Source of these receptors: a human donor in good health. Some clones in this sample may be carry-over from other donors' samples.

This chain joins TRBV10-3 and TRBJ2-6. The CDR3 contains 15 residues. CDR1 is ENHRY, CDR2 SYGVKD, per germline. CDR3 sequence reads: CAISEGTSGANVLTF.

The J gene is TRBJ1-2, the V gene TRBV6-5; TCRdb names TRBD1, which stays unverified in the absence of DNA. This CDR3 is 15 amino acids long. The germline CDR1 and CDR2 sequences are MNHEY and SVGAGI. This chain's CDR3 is CASSYSDRANYGYTF.

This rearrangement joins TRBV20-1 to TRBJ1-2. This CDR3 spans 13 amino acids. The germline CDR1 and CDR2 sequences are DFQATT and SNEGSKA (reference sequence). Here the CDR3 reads CSARDRRGYGYTF.

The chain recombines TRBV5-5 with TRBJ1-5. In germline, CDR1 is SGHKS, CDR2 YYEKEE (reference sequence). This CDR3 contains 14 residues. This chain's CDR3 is CASSLFFGDQPQHF.

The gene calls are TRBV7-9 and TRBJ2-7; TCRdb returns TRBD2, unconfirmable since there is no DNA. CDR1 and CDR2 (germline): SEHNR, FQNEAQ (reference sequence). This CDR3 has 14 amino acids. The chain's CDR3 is CASSSWDSTYEQYF. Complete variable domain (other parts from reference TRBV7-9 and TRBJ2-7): DTGVSQNPRHKITKRGQNVTFRCDPISEHNRLYWYRQTLGQGPEFLTYFQNEAQLEKSRLLSDRFSAERPKGSFSTLEIQRTEQGDSAMYLCASSSWDSTYEQYFGPGTRLTVT.

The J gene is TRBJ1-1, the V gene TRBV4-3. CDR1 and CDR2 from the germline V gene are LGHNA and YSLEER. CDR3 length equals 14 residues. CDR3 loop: CASSPSLVSPEAFF.

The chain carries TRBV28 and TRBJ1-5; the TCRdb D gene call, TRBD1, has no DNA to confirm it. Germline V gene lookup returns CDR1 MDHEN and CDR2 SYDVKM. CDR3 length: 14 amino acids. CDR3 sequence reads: CASSLSGFHQPQHF. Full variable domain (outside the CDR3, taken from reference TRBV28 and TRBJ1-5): DVKVTQSSRYLVKRTGEKVFLECVQDMDHENMFWYRQDPGLGLRLIYFSYDVKMKEKGDIPEGYSVSREKKERFSLILESASTNQTSMYLCASSLSGFHQPQHFGDGTRLSIL.

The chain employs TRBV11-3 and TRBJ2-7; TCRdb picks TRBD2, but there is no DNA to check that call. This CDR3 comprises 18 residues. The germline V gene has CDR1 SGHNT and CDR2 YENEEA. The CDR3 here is CASSREEIAGTIPYEQYF.

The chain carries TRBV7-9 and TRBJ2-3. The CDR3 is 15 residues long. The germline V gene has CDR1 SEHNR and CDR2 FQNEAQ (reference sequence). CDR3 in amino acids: CASSSLKASTDTQYF.

CDR3 protein: CASSEKPENEKLFF. The V call is TRBV6-1, the J call TRBJ1-4. Germline V CDR1 and CDR2: MNHNS, SASEGT. The CDR3 has 14 amino acids.

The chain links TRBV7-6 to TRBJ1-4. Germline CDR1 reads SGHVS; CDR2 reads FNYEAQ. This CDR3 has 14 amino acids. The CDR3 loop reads CASSLANSNEKLFF.

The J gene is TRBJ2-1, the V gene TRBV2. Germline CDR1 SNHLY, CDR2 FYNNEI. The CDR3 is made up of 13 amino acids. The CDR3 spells CASSGDLLNEQFF.